Sequencing of this TCR beta chain was carried out in a study of graft-versus-host responses after intestinal transplantation. The study's findings and limits: High graft-versus-host to host-versus-graft T cell clonal ratios marked allografts of patients with graft-donor macrochimerism.

This CDR3 is built from 13 residues. The V end lost 2 bases, the J end lost 12 bases, and 17 bases lay between the germline ends. From germline, CDR1 is SGHDT and CDR2 YYEEEE. Sequenced by immunoSEQ multiplex PCR; TCRdb stores in-frame clones only, minus some. The table lists around 93,000 clones, about nine tenths of them singletons. Points on this clone: Its antigen is currently unknown.

This chain joins TRBV5-6 and TRBJ1-2, with D unclear. Source: unstimulated CD8+ T cells sorted from spleen or lymph node cells, taken before intestinal transplant. The TCR originated in a human donor who received an intestinal transplant. CDR3 sequence (DNA): TGTGCCAGCAGCTTAATACTCGGAGACACGGACACCTTC. This gives the protein CASSLILGDTDTF.